The 13 T cell receptor beta chains given below trace back to one sample, sequenced in a study of T cell repertoires in cytomegalovirus infection. TCRdb recomputed calls from the reads with MiXCR, one row per CDR3 protein. The data hold hundreds of thousands of distinct CDR3 sequences, with about 42% observed a single time. Antigen specificity for these receptors is unknown. The sequencing used cultured PBMCs, collected from culture after CMV antigen stimulation. The source is a human donor in good health (CMV status not recorded). Some clones in this sample may be carry-over from other donors' samples.

The CDR3 sequence is CASSSGTLNTEAFF. In DNA form, the CDR3 reads TGTGCCAGCAGCTCCGGGACCTTGAACACTGAAGCTTTCTTT. The genes are TRBV12-3 or TRBV12-4 and TRBJ1-1; tentatively, D is TRBD1 (5 bases). This CDR3 comprises 14 residues. Trimming removed 6 bases from V and 0 bases from J, with 11 bases in between.

This clonotype was seen ten or more times. The chain carries TRBV7-2 and TRBJ2-1; 9 nucleotides line up with TRBD2. The CDR3 loop spans 16 amino acids. CDR1 and CDR2 from the germline V gene are SGHTA and FQGNSA. V lost 0 bases to trimming and J lost 2 bases; unmatched junction nucleotides: 2. CDR3 residues: CASSLAASGAYNEQFF. The CDR3 nucleotides read TGTGCCAGCAGCTTAGCAGCTAGCGGGGCCTACAATGAGCAGTTCTTC.

The table lists this clonotype with a few counts. The CDR3 loop reads CASSSDSAGETQYF. CDR3 in DNA: TGTGCCAGCAGTTCAGACTCAGCCGGGGAGACCCAGTACTTC. The chain has TRBV12-3 or TRBV12-4 and TRBJ2-5; D not certain. The CDR3 runs 14 residues. V was pared by 4 bases and J by 5 bases, with 14 bases between.

This chain joins TRBV7-9 and TRBJ1-6; D gene ambiguous. Looked up from germline, CDR1 is SEHNR and CDR2 is FQNEAQ (reference sequence). The V gene lost 5 bases and the J gene lost 5 bases, with 10 bases spanning the gap. The CDR3 spans 14 residues. This CDR3 reads CASSPDPNNSPLHF. CDR3 nucleotide sequence: TGTGCCAGCAGCCCTGACCCAAATAATTCACCCCTCCACTTT.

This clonotype was counted a few times. The V gene is TRBV4-1, the J gene TRBJ1-4; D not resolved. V was cut by 3 bases and J by 0 bases, with 8 bases left in between. Germline CDR1 reads MGHRA; CDR2 reads YSYEKL. The CDR3 has 15 residues. This CDR3 is CASSQGAATNEKLFF. The CDR3 nucleotides are TGCGCCAGCAGCCAGGGAGCAGCAACTAATGAAAAACTGTTTTTT.

This clonotype was seen repeatedly, ten times or more. The chain has TRBV7-6 and TRBJ2-1, with 7 bases lining up with TRBD1. The CDR3 length is 17 residues. Trimming took 5 bases from V and 0 from J; bases not matched to a gene: 10. Germline CDR1 reads SGHVS; CDR2 reads FNYEAQ. CDR3 nucleotide sequence: TGTGCCAGCAGCAAACCGACAGGGCCTAGCTCCTACAATGAGCAGTTCTTC. It yields the protein CASSKPTGPSSYNEQFF. Drawing the rest from reference TRBV7-6 and TRBJ2-1, the complete variable domain is GAGVSQSPRYKVTKRGQDVALRCDPISGHVSLYWYRQALGQGPEFLTYFNYEAQQDKSGLPNDRFSAERPEGSISTLTIQRTEQRDSAMYRCASSKPTGPSSYNEQFFGPGTRLTVL.

V is TRBV18 and J is TRBJ1-3, with D maybe TRBD1 (5 bases). Trimming left V 3 bases short and J 0 bases short, with 15 bases between. Germline CDR1 reads KGHSH; CDR2 reads LQKENI. This CDR3 is built from 17 residues. The DNA of the CDR3 is TGTGCCAGCTCACCGCTAGGGGCTCTAGTCTCTGGAAACACCATATATTTT. Its protein is CASSPLGALVSGNTIYF.

The gene calls are TRBV12-3 or TRBV12-4 and TRBJ1-1; weak D call: TRBD1 (5 bases). Trimming stripped 5 bases from V and 3 bases from J, with 13 bases between. There are 14 residues in the CDR3. This CDR3 is CASSHGTGHTEAFF. CDR3 nucleotide sequence: TGTGCCAGCAGTCACGGGACGGGACACACTGAAGCTTTCTTT.

The V and J genes are TRBV19 and TRBJ2-1, with TRBD2 identical over 7 bases. CDR1 and CDR2 from the germline V gene are LNHDA and SQIVND (reference sequence). Germline trimming cut 5 bases from V and 2 bases from J; bases unmatched to any gene: 6. The CDR3 is made up of 15 amino acids. In nucleotides, the CDR3 is TGTGCCAGTAGTTTGGGGGGGTTCCCCTACAATGAGCAGTTCTTC. This encodes CASSLGGFPYNEQFF.

This clonotype has more than one count but fewer than ten. The CDR3 spells CASSGGSVTWELFF. In nucleotides, the CDR3 is TGCGCCAGCAGCGGAGGGTCCGTAACTTGGGAGCTGTTTTTT. The J gene is TRBJ2-2, the V gene TRBV5-1; weak D call: TRBD2 (6 bases). The V gene lost 4 bases and the J gene lost 9 bases, with 16 bases spanning the gap. The CDR3 totals 14 residues. Germline V gene lookup returns CDR1 SGHRS and CDR2 YFSETQ. The full variable domain, in which reference TRBV5-1 and TRBJ2-2 provide the parts outside the CDR3, is KAGVTQTPRYLIKTRGQQVTLSCSPISGHRSVSWYQQTPGQGLQFLFEYFSETQRNKGNFPGRFSGRQFSNSRSEMNVSTLELGDSALYLCASSGGSVTWELFFGEGSRLTVL.

This sequence joins TRBV6-6 and TRBJ2-5; D perhaps matches TRBD2 (5 bases). CDR1 and CDR2 from the germline V gene are MNHNY and SVGAGI (reference sequence). Trimming left V 3 bases short and J 1 base short, with 9 bases between. The CDR3 is 14 residues long. This CDR3 reads CASSYATIQETQYF. DNA for the CDR3: TGTGCCAGCAGTTATGCGACTATCCAAGAGACCCAGTACTTC.

This chain connects TRBV7-4 to TRBJ1-2; no clear D gene. Germline CDR1 is SGHVT and CDR2 is SQSDAQ. V dropped 8 bases and J dropped 2 bases, with 9 bases sitting between them. CDR3 size: 12 residues. Here the CDR3 DNA reads TGTGCCAGCCACCCGGGCAACTATGGCTACACCTTC. It is translated as CASHPGNYGYTF.

The CDR3 spells CASSYYPRGAEAFF. CDR3 bases: TGTGCCAGCAGTTACTACCCCAGGGGCGCTGAAGCTTTCTTT. The chain joins TRBV6-2 or TRBV6-3 to TRBJ1-1, with a weak D call TRBD1 (6 bases). The V end was cut by 1 base, the J end by 6 bases, with 12 bases between. The germline CDR1 and CDR2 sequences are MNHEY and SVGEGT. The CDR3 is 14 residues long.